This note documents a single TCR beta chain sequence. This sample stems from a study of technical replicates of blood from several donors. The table came from immunoSEQ multiplex PCR; TCRdb's copy has only in-frame clones and leaves some out. The repertoire holds 91,000 or so clones, with about 96% as singletons. Germline-derived CDR1 and CDR2 are SGHTA and FQGTGA. This CDR3 has 13 residues. The V end was cut by 2 bases, the J end by 1 base, with 5 bases between. The receptor comes from a human donor in good health. Sample: T cells isolated from PBMCs. The rearrangement joins TRBV7-3 to TRBJ1-1; D is unclear. The CDR3 nucleotides read TGTGCCAGCAGCTTACTAACGAACACTGAAGCTTTCTTT. Its protein product is CASSLLTNTEAFF.